This T cell receptor (beta chain) was found in a study of shared clonotypes between healthy human individuals. For each subset, genomic DNA was distributed in equal portions over several immunoSEQ plates. The method was immunoSEQ multiplex PCR; TCRdb's version includes in-frame clones alone and lacks a portion of them. The sample holds over a million clones; around 78% are singletons and the top ten take 0.55% to 0.7%. This clone was recorded once. Antigen: not known. The CDR3 sequence is 13 residues long. Trimming took off 6 bases at V and 7 bases at J, with 13 bases between the two ends. Germline V lookup: CDR1 SGHTA, CDR2 FQGTGA. Regarding the study as a whole: A limitation of the genetic and exposure-history diversity represented arose from few donors.

Sequenced input: memory CD4+ T cells from PBMCs. Subset meaning: CD45RA-negative fraction. This chain links TRBV7-3 with TRBJ1-5; no reliable D call. The clonotype comes from a man aged 18-30 years in good health. Some clones in this sample may be carry-over from other donors' samples. CDR3 amino acids: CASSREGSQPQHF. Here the CDR3 DNA reads TGTGCCAGCAGTCGAGAGGGTTCCCAGCCCCAGCATTTT. Variable domain in full (rest from reference TRBV7-3 and TRBJ1-5): GAGVSQTPSNKVTEKGKYVELRCDPISGHTALYWYRQSLGQGPEFLIYFQGTGAADDSGLPNDRFFAVRPEGSVSTLKIQRTERGDSAVYLCASSREGSQPQHFGDGTRLSIL.